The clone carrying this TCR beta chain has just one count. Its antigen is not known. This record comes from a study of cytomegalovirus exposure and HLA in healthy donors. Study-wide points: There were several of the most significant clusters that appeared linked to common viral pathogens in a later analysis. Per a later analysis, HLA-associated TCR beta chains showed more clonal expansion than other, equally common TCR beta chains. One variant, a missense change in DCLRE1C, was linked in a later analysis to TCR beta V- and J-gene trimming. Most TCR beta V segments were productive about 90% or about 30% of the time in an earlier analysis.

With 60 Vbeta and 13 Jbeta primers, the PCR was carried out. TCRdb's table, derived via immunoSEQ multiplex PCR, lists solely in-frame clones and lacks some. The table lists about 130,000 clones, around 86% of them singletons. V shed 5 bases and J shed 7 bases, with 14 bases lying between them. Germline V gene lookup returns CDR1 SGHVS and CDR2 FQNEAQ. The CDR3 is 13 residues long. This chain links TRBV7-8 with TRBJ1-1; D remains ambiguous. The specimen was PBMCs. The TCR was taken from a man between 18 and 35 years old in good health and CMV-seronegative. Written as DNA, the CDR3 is TGTGCCAGCAGCCACGAGATGAGATTTGAAGCTTTCTTT. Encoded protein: CASSHEMRFEAFF. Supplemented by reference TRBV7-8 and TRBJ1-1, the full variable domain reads GAGVSQSPRYKVAKRGQDVALRCDPISGHVSLFWYQQALGQGPEFLTYFQNEAQLDKSGLPSDRFFAERPEGSVSTLKIQRTQQEDSAVYLCASSHEMRFEAFFGQGTRLTVV.